This is a list of T cell receptor beta chains from one sample in a study of blood T cells in healthy people across ages. TCRdb called the 5' RACE reads again in MiXCR, with one record for every CDR3 protein. The sample includes about a million distinct CDR3 sequences, roughly two fifths seen only once; the top ten take around 12%. Sequenced input: blood. The receptors shown here come from a young man in good health. Both conserved end residues are part of each CDR3. Fields, in order: clone size, J gene, CDR3 length, V gene, D gene, CDR3 protein, CDR3 DNA. D genes are given only for firm matches. Clone size is not always given. Where it is, it says once, few, many or a class for expanded clones.

-	TRBJ1-2	15	TRBV7-8	TRBD1	CASSLVDRGVLGYTF	TGTGCCAGCAGCCTAGTAGACAGGGGAGTTCTTGGCTACACCTTC
-	TRBJ2-4	14	TRBV13	-	CASSAGLGADIQYF	TGTGCCAGCAGCGCTGGACTGGGAGCGGACATTCAGTACTTC
few	TRBJ1-1	13	TRBV20-1	-	CSARSGKYTEAFF	TGCAGTGCTAGGAGTGGGAAGTACACTGAAGCTTTCTTT
few	TRBJ2-1	17	TRBV29-1	TRBD2	CSARRRRGVSSYNEQFF	TGCAGCGCCCGGCGTAGGCGGGGGGTAAGCTCCTACAATGAGCAGTTCTTC
-	TRBJ2-2	17	TRBV2	-	CASSEALRGRYTGELFF	TGTGCCAGCAGTGAAGCGCTTCGGGGCAGGTACACCGGGGAGCTGTTTTTT
-	TRBJ2-1	18	TRBV7-9	-	CASSLKAPLTGSYNEQFF	TGTGCCAGCAGCTTGAAGGCACCGCTTACAGGCTCCTACAATGAGCAGTTCTTC
-	TRBJ2-1	16	TRBV7-2	-	CASSSRERNFYNEQFF	TGTGCCAGCAGCTCTAGAGAACGAAACTTTTACAATGAGCAGTTCTTC
few	TRBJ1-2	14	TRBV9	TRBD1	CASSVEGGLYGYTF	TGTGCCAGCAGCGTAGAAGGGGGCCTCTATGGCTACACCTTC
-	TRBJ2-3	14	TRBV30	TRBD1	CAHDRGRAGDTQYF	TGTGCCCACGACAGGGGGCGTGCAGGAGATACGCAGTATTTT
few	TRBJ2-3	18	TRBV15	-	CATSRRGRTRGVTDTQYF	TGTGCCACCAGCAGACGAGGACGGACCCGGGGTGTCACAGATACGCAGTATTTT
once	TRBJ2-5	13	TRBV5-6	-	CASSSIGEETQYF	TGTGCCAGCAGCTCGATAGGGGAAGAGACCCAGTACTTC
few	TRBJ2-3	15	TRBV5-1	TRBD1	CASFPGQASIDTQYF	TGCGCCAGCTTCCCGGGACAGGCGTCGATAGATACGCAGTATTTT
-	TRBJ2-7	17	TRBV28	TRBD1	CASSSGRWDRGTYEQYF	TGTGCCAGCAGCAGCGGAAGATGGGACAGGGGGACCTACGAGCAGTACTTC